One and the same sample provided the 27 T cell receptor beta chains below, sequenced in a study of blood T cells in healthy people across ages. Primers used in a second PCR of roughly 6 to 11 cycles were a sample-barcoded 5' primer and a J-beta primer mix. MiXCR, run by TCRdb on the 5' RACE reads, gives a single entry per CDR3 protein. The sample has some 1.8 million distinct CDR3 sequences, roughly 43% seen once. The sequenced sample was blood. The receptors were gathered from a human donor in good health.

The J gene is TRBJ1-1, the V gene TRBV4-2; perhaps TRBD1 as D (5 bases). Germline loops: CDR1 LGHNA, CDR2 YNFKEQ. Trimming removed 3 bases at V and 3 bases at J, with 14 bases between. The CDR3 has 15 amino acids. CDR3 residues: CASSHPTAIHTEAFF. The CDR3 bases are TGTGCCAGCAGCCATCCGACAGCAATCCACACTGAAGCTTTCTTT.

CDR3 DNA sequence: TGTGCCAGCAGCAAAACGGGGGGTCTCCAGTACGAGAAGTACTTC. Amino acids: CASSKTGGLQYEKYF. The chain uses TRBV6-2 or TRBV6-3 and TRBJ2-4, with 7 bases that match TRBD2. Losses at the gene ends were 6 bases for V and 14 bases for J; bases not matched to a gene: 19. The CDR3 loop spans 15 amino acids. Germline values: CDR1 MNHEY, CDR2 SVGEGT.

The V gene is TRBV5-1, the J gene TRBJ2-4; 10 positions match TRBD1. The J call is doubtful: the DNA matches TRBJ2-7 better. The CDR3 covers 15 residues. Germline V CDR1 and CDR2: SGHRS, YFSETQ. The CDR3 is CASSRGTGVSYEQYF. The CDR3, as DNA: TGCGCCAGCAGCCGGGGGACAGGGGTCTCCTACGAGCAGTACTTC.

This clonotype has just a few counts. This sequence joins TRBV15 and TRBJ1-4, with a tentative D call TRBD1 (5 bases). Looked up from germline, CDR1 is LNHNV and CDR2 is YYDKDF (reference sequence). V lost 1 base and J 0 bases, leaving 9 bases between the germline ends. The CDR3 spans 16 residues. Here the CDR3 DNA reads TGTGCCACCAGCAGAGCAGACAGTTCAACTAATGAAAAACTGTTTTTT. Amino acid sequence: CATSRADSSTNEKLFF.

V usage is TRBV20-1 and J usage is TRBJ1-1; TRBD1 might be the D (5 bases). This CDR3 comprises 16 residues. V was shortened by 3 bases and J by 3 bases, with 20 bases between the two germline ends. CDR1 DFQATT and CDR2 SNEGSKA come from the germline V gene (reference sequence). CDR3 residues: CSARVLGAGWDTEAFF. The CDR3 nucleotides are TGCAGTGCTAGGGTGCTAGGGGCAGGGTGGGACACTGAAGCTTTCTTT.

This clonotype was found a few times. V gene TRBV27 combines with J gene TRBJ2-4, with 7 bases aligning to TRBD1. The CDR3 contains 17 residues. V was pared by 2 bases and J by 0 bases, with 7 bases of the junction left unmatched. Germline-derived CDR1 and CDR2 are MNHEY and SMNVEV (reference sequence). Here the CDR3 reads CASSLRGQLLAKNIQYF. The CDR3, as DNA: TGTGCCAGCAGTTTAAGGGGACAGTTACTAGCCAAAAACATTCAGTACTTC.

The table lists this clonotype with many counts. The genes are TRBV10-3 and TRBJ2-1; D is possibly TRBD1 (6 bases). V lost 2 bases and J 4 bases, leaving 15 bases between the germline ends. The CDR3 runs to 16 residues. Germline CDR1 ENHRY, CDR2 SYGVKD. This CDR3 reads CAISEKTGIVYNEQFF. Here the CDR3 DNA reads TGTGCCATCAGTGAGAAAACAGGGATCGTTTACAATGAGCAGTTCTTC.

This clonotype showed up just a few times. The CDR3 nucleotides are TGTGCCAGCAGTTTAGCAGAGTTTAATACGCAGTATTTT. Protein sequence: CASSLAEFNTQYF. V usage is TRBV28 and J usage is TRBJ2-3; D ambiguous. This CDR3 comprises 13 residues. With 2 bases removed from V and 7 bases from J, the gap between germline ends came to 10 bases. CDR1 is MDHEN and CDR2 is SYDVKM in the germline V gene.

This chain joins TRBV12-3 or TRBV12-4 and TRBJ2-3; D possibly matches TRBD1 or TRBD2 (5 bases each). V lost 7 bases and J lost 5, with 13 bases in between. The CDR3 runs to 13 residues. In DNA, the CDR3 is TGTGCCAGCAAAGGGGTGAGGGGAGATACGCAGTATTTT. Translating it yields CASKGVRGDTQYF.

The chain combines TRBV7-9 with TRBJ1-2; no definite D call. CDR1 and CDR2 from the germline V gene are SEHNR and FQNEAQ (reference sequence). The CDR3 has 16 amino acids. V shed 5 bases and J shed 0 bases, with 16 bases lying between them. The CDR3 loop is CASSIPRQPTNYGYTF. CDR3 nucleotides: TGTGCCAGCAGCATACCGAGGCAACCTACTAACTATGGCTACACCTTC. The whole variable domain, remainder taken from reference TRBV7-9 and TRBJ1-2, is DTGVSQNPRHKITKRGQNVTFRCDPISEHNRLYWYRQTLGQGPEFLTYFQNEAQLEKSRLLSDRFSAERPKGSFSTLEIQRTEQGDSAMYLCASSIPRQPTNYGYTFGSGTRLTVV.

This chain uses TRBV5-1 with TRBJ1-1; a weak D match, TRBD1 (5 bases). V was clipped by 0 bases and J by 5 bases, with 14 bases between them. The CDR3 is made up of 15 amino acids. Germline CDR1 is SGHRS and CDR2 is YFSETQ. CDR3 sequence (DNA): TGCGCCAGCAGCTTGGCTGAAGGGCGGGGGACTGAAGCTTTCTTT. Translation: CASSLAEGRGTEAFF.

V and J are TRBV12-3 or TRBV12-4 and TRBJ2-7, with D possibly TRBD1 on 6 matching bases. The CDR3 sequence is 13 residues long. V lost 4 bases and J 12 bases, leaving 19 bases between the germline ends. CDR3 loop: CASSSLTGFRLYF. The DNA for the CDR3 is TGTGCCAGCAGTTCCCTAACAGGGTTTCGTCTGTACTTC.

Only a few counts were recorded for this clonotype. The V call is TRBV7-2, the J call TRBJ2-4; D gene ambiguous. The J call may be wrong; the DNA end is better matched by TRBJ2-7. The CDR3 runs to 12 residues. Germline V gene lookup returns CDR1 SGHTA and CDR2 FQGNSA. CDR3 in amino acids: CASSRNLGEQYF. For the CDR3, the DNA is TGTGCCAGCAGCCGCAACTTGGGCGAGCAGTACTTC.

The V and J genes are TRBV24-1 and TRBJ2-2; 9 bases line up with TRBD1. The CDR3 sequence is 14 residues long. CDR1 and CDR2 (germline): KGHDR, SFDVKD. V lost 7 bases to trimming and J lost 5 bases; unmatched junction nucleotides: 4. This chain's CDR3 is CATRETGGTGELFF. The CDR3 nucleotides read TGTGCCACCAGAGAGACAGGGGGGACCGGGGAGCTGTTTTTT.

The chain has TRBV7-2 and TRBJ2-5; 11 nucleotides line up with TRBD2. The DNA end is a closer match to TRBJ2-7, so the J assignment may be wrong. The CDR3 runs 14 residues. The germline V gene encodes CDR1 SGHTA and CDR2 FQGNSA. The CDR3 is CASSPRLAGREQYF. The CDR3 coding sequence is TGTGCCAGCAGCCCCCGACTAGCGGGGCGCGAGCAGTACTTC.

DNA of the CDR3: TGTGCCAGCAGCCGGGTGTCCGGGACTAGCGGGGGATACAATGAGCAGTTCTTC. Protein: CASSRVSGTSGGYNEQFF. The V gene is TRBV7-2, the J gene TRBJ2-1; 14 bases agree with TRBD2. The V gene end was trimmed by 5 bases and the J gene end by 4 bases; junction bases not matched to a gene: 10. The CDR3 extends over 18 amino acids. Looked up from germline, CDR1 is SGHTA and CDR2 is FQGNSA.

The CDR3 sequence is CSVEDPGLVYNEQFF. DNA for the CDR3: TGCAGCGTTGAAGACCCGGGACTAGTTTACAATGAGCAGTTCTTC. The V and J genes are TRBV29-1 and TRBJ2-1, with 8 bases aligning to TRBD2. This CDR3 is built from 15 residues. Per the germline V gene, CDR1 is SQVTM and CDR2 is ANQGSEA. Unmatched junction bases numbered 5, after V lost 0 bases and J lost 4 bases.

V and J are TRBV5-1 and TRBJ2-3, with TRBD2 as a possible D gene (6 bases). CDR1 SGHRS and CDR2 YFSETQ come from the germline V gene. V lost 0 bases and J lost 0, with 11 bases in between. The CDR3 length is 16 residues. The DNA for the CDR3 is TGCGCCAGCAGCTTGGGGCTAGCGAAAAGCACAGATACGCAGTATTTT. As protein: CASSLGLAKSTDTQYF.

This clonotype was counted only a few times. The gene calls are TRBV11-1 and TRBJ2-7; tentative D call: TRBD1 (5 bases). V was cut by 1 base and J by 3 bases, with 10 bases left in between. CDR1 and CDR2 from the germline V gene are SGHAT and FQDESV (reference sequence). CDR3 size: 14 residues. The CDR3 loop reads CASSLDRLDYEQYF. Written as DNA, the CDR3 is TGTGCCAGCAGCTTAGACAGGTTGGACTACGAGCAGTACTTC.

This clonotype was recorded a few times. The J gene is TRBJ1-1, the V gene TRBV10-3; 8 nucleotides align to TRBD1. V shed 7 bases and J 1 base; nucleotides not matched to a gene: 2. CDR1 is ENHRY and CDR2 is SYGVKD in the germline V gene. The CDR3 runs to 13 residues. The CDR3 region is CAITDRENTEAFF. DNA of the CDR3: TGTGCCATCACGGACAGGGAGAACACTGAAGCTTTCTTT.

V is TRBV29-1 and J is TRBJ2-7, with a possible D match to TRBD1 (5 bases). The CDR3 spans 13 residues. Germline values: CDR1 SQVTM, CDR2 ANQGSEA. The germline V and J ends were trimmed by 1 base and 6 bases, with 13 bases remaining between them. In nucleotides, the CDR3 is TGCAGCGTTGAAGTTGACAGTGGCCGCGAGCAGTACTTC. It translates to CSVEVDSGREQYF.

This sequence joins TRBV29-1 and TRBJ1-2, with TRBD1 matching over 7 bases. Germline V gene lookup returns CDR1 SQVTM and CDR2 ANQGSEA. The CDR3 runs 16 residues. The junction had 9 bases not matched to a gene; V was cut back by 2 bases and J by 0 bases. The DNA for the CDR3 is TGCAGCGTTGAACCTCGTGACAGGGCCCCTAACTATGGCTACACCTTC. This encodes CSVEPRDRAPNYGYTF.

The J gene is TRBJ2-5, the V gene TRBV7-9; 8 bases line up with TRBD2. CDR3 length equals 16 residues. V shed 5 bases, J shed 4 bases, and the junction held 12 bases outside the gene matches. Germline lookup yields CDR1 SEHNR and CDR2 FQNEAQ (reference sequence). CDR3 DNA sequence: TGTGCCAGCAGCACCCCGGGACTAGTCGGACGAGAGACCCAGTACTTC. Its protein product is CASSTPGLVGRETQYF.

J is TRBJ1-2 and V is TRBV28; tentative D call: TRBD1 (5 bases). There are 14 residues in the CDR3. The germline V gene has CDR1 MDHEN and CDR2 SYDVKM. The ends were cut back, 7 bases at V and 4 bases at J, with 16 bases in the middle. CDR3 amino acids: CASTQHTGTYGYTF. The CDR3 DNA follows: TGTGCCAGCACCCAACATACAGGCACCTATGGCTACACCTTC.

This clonotype was seen a few times. CDR3 residues: CASSQGLGTPGGQNEQFF. The DNA of the CDR3 is TGCGCCAGCAGCCAGGGACTCGGGACACCGGGGGGTCAAAATGAGCAGTTCTTC. This chain links TRBV4-3 with TRBJ2-1; maybe TRBD2 (7 bases). The CDR3 sequence is 18 residues long. Trimming removed 3 bases from V and 7 bases from J, with 25 bases in between. CDR1 LGHNA and CDR2 YSLEER come from the germline V gene.

CDR3 region: CASSQLTGWEYGYTF. For the CDR3, the DNA is TGCGCCAGCAGCCAATTGACAGGGTGGGAGTATGGCTACACCTTC. This chain uses TRBV4-1 with TRBJ1-2; 7 bases align to TRBD1. J was trimmed by 5 bases and V by 2 bases; bases with no gene match: 8. Germline CDR1 and CDR2: MGHRA and YSYEKL. The CDR3 has 15 residues.

The rearrangement links TRBV6-1 to TRBJ2-5; 8 nucleotides agree with TRBD1. In germline, CDR1 is MNHNS, CDR2 SASEGT. The CDR3 is 15 amino acids. Germline trimming cut 2 bases from V and 3 bases from J; bases unmatched to any gene: 5. The CDR3 sequence: CASSEQETGEETQYF. The CDR3 nucleotides read TGTGCCAGCAGTGAACAAGAGACAGGGGAAGAGACCCAGTACTTC.